One T cell receptor beta chain is described in this entry. Treatment reported: approximately 18 received Ad26.COV2.S at low or high dose, single or two shots; about 5 received placebo; per-sample allocation not given. Vaccine and placebo recipients were sampled on day 63 after the first injection. This sample was taken from a study of Ad26.COV2.S vaccination and SARS-CoV-2 variants. CDR1 SEHNR and CDR2 FQNEAQ come from the germline V gene (reference sequence). V gave up 5 bases and J gave up 10 bases, with 12 bases separating them. The CDR3 consists of 13 residues. Sequencing was performed with immunoSEQ multiplex PCR; in TCRdb, only in-frame clones are kept and a portion is missing. The repertoire holds fewer than 800,000 clones, with about 89% as singletons.

The chain joins TRBV7-9 to TRBJ1-6; D uncertain. This sample comprised peripheral blood, obtained in a trial of Ad26.COV2.S vaccine versus placebo. This receptor was identified in a person between 18 and 59 years old who received the Ad26.COV2.S COVID-19 vaccine or a placebo. The CDR3 region has the DNA TGTGCCAGCAGCGAAGACACTACGTCACCCCTCCACTTT. It yields the protein CASSEDTTSPLHF.